This TCR beta chain was identified during a study of cytomegalovirus exposure and HLA in healthy donors. Germline lookup yields CDR1 MNHNS and CDR2 SASEGT. The CDR3 runs to 16 residues. Losses at the gene ends were 0 bases for V and 0 bases for J; bases not matched to a gene: 4. Use of 60 Vbeta and 13 Jbeta primers characterized the PCR. Measured with immunoSEQ multiplex PCR; TCRdb has only the in-frame clones, and not every one. Found here are about 160,000 clones, approximately 85% of them singletons; the top ten hold around 10%. These donors counted as nominally healthy when sampled, but unrecorded immune exposures were likely. Worth noting for this clone: Its matching antigen is unknown.

Findings and limits, study-wide: What a later analysis showed was that several of the most significant clusters appeared linked to common viral pathogens. Reported results showed that the classifier diagnosed cytomegalovirus status with high specificity and sensitivity.

Sequenced sample: PBMCs. The receptor was isolated from a man aged 45 to 65 in good health and CMV-seropositive. The chain combines TRBV6-1 with TRBJ2-7; 8 positions match TRBD1. The CDR3 coding sequence is TGTGCCAGCAGTGAAGCTCGGACAGGGTTCTCCTACGAGCAGTACTTC. This codes for CASSEARTGFSYEQYF.